The clone carrying this TCR beta chain has more than one count but fewer than ten. Its cognate antigen is unknown. This sample is drawn from a study of T cells after yellow fever vaccination. General observations from the study: Relatively few clonotypes were ones that appeared in both CD4 and CD8 compartments.

TCRdb analysed the 5' RACE reads with MiXCR anew, one entry per CDR3 protein. The sample records approximately 330,000 distinct CDR3 sequences, approximately 13% being singletons. The material was CD4+ T cells sorted from PBMCs, obtained 15 days after the yellow fever booster vaccination. The receptor's source is a young man who received the YFV17D yellow fever vaccine.

The CDR3 sequence is CASSLQFEYEQYF. The DNA of the CDR3 is TGTGCCAGCAGCTTACAGTTCGAGTACGAGCAGTACTTC. V usage is TRBV7-2 and J usage is TRBJ2-7; D gene ambiguous. The CDR3 is 13 residues long. Germline V gives CDR1 SGHTA, CDR2 FQGNSA. Trimming removed 2 bases at V and 4 bases at J, with 9 bases between.